This TCR beta chain was documented in a study of response to subunit inactivated influenza vaccine. Study-level findings and limits: It was the authors' suggestion that each seasonal influenza vaccination recruits few new T cells.

Trimming cost V 8 bases and J 9 bases; bases outside gene matches: 9. CDR1 is MDHEN, CDR2 SYDVKM, per germline. The CDR3 is 14 amino acids. Each CDR3 protein is one row after TCRdb ran MiXCR on the RT-PCR reads. The sample yields about 520,000 distinct CDR3 sequences, 10% to 11% seen once. This clonotype came up a few times. The target antigen is unknown. Specimen: PBMCs from blood, collected about 40 days after vaccination. The chain recombines TRBV28 with TRBJ2-1, with 11 bases that match TRBD2. The TCR comes from a man over 45 who received an inactivated influenza vaccine. CDR3 region: CASWTSGFTGEQFF. In DNA form, the CDR3 reads TGTGCCAGCTGGACTAGCGGGTTTACGGGTGAGCAGTTCTTC.